These 14 T cell receptor beta chains were all obtained from the same sample, sequenced in a study of lymphopenia after photon versus proton radiotherapy. Assay: immunoSEQ multiplex PCR; the TCRdb copy retains only in-frame clones and omits some. The sample lists around 18,000 clones; more than 85% were seen once. The sequencing here drew on peripheral blood, taken from a patient treated with proton-based radiotherapy. These receptors all stem from a man between 70 and 80 years old with pancreatic cancer.

This chain joins TRBV5-1 and TRBJ1-2, with D possibly being TRBD1 (5 bases). This CDR3 is built from 13 residues. The V and J ends lost 4 bases and 4 bases respectively, with 11 bases between them. CDR1 and CDR2 from the germline V gene are SGHRS and YFSETQ. The CDR3 nucleotides read TGCGCCAGCAGCATAGGGACTGGCTATGGCTACACCTTC. It specifies CASSIGTGYGYTF.

This rearrangement joins TRBV5-1 to TRBJ1-6; 12 bases match TRBD1. The CDR3 totals 15 residues. CDR1 and CDR2 (germline): SGHRS, YFSETQ. The trim removed 4 bases at V and 9 bases at J, leaving 5 bases unmatched. CDR3 in amino acids: CASSPGDRGRSPLHF. CDR3 sequence (DNA): TGCGCCAGCAGCCCTGGGGACAGGGGGCGTTCACCCCTCCACTTT.

V usage is TRBV20-1 and J usage is TRBJ2-1, with unresolved D. The CDR3 contains 11 residues. The V gene lost 5 bases and the J gene lost 5 bases, with 7 bases spanning the gap. Germline assignment: CDR1 DFQATT and CDR2 SNEGSKA (reference sequence). The CDR3 here is CSADTHNEQFF. As DNA, the CDR3 is TGCAGTGCTGACACGCACAATGAGCAGTTCTTC.

The rearrangement uses TRBV15 and TRBJ1-2, with a tentative D call TRBD1 (6 bases). From germline, CDR1 is LNHNV and CDR2 YYDKDF (reference sequence). The V and J ends lost 0 bases and 7 bases respectively, with 15 bases between them. The CDR3 covers 15 residues. The CDR3 region has the DNA TGTGCCACCAGCAGAGATCAGGGGACCAGGGGTGGCTACACCTTC. This sequence encodes CATSRDQGTRGGYTF.

V usage is TRBV5-1 and J usage is TRBJ2-7; the D gene is possibly TRBD1 (6 bases). Germline CDR1 is SGHRS and CDR2 is YFSETQ. CDR3 length: 15 amino acids. Trimming stripped 4 bases from V and 2 bases from J, with 16 bases between. The CDR3 reads CASSPRLEGAYEQYF. The CDR3 nucleotides read TGCGCCAGCAGCCCCCGTCTAGAGGGGGCCTACGAGCAGTACTTC.

This chain connects TRBV27 to TRBJ1-2, with a possible D match to TRBD1 (5 bases). The CDR3 loop spans 14 amino acids. V shed 3 bases and J shed 2 bases, with 10 bases lying between them. Germline V gives CDR1 MNHEY, CDR2 SMNVEV (reference sequence). DNA for the CDR3: TGTGCCAGCAGTTTTGTCCAGGGAAACTATGGCTACACCTTC. Amino acids: CASSFVQGNYGYTF.

The chain links TRBV19 to TRBJ2-7; D assignment may be TRBD1 or TRBD2 (5 bases each). This CDR3 is 14 amino acids long. V was shortened by 8 bases and J by 6 bases, with 20 bases between the two germline ends. CDR1 is LNHDA, CDR2 SQIVND, per germline (reference sequence). The DNA for the CDR3 is TGTGCCAGTGCCGTGGGACGGACGGTCGGCGAGCAGTACTTC. It encodes CASAVGRTVGEQYF.

V is TRBV25-1 and J is TRBJ1-4; TRBD1 is a possible D gene (6 bases). There are 14 residues in the CDR3. The germline V and J ends were trimmed by 8 bases and 7 bases, with 17 bases remaining between them. Germline lookup yields CDR1 MGHDK and CDR2 SYGVNS. In nucleotides, the CDR3 is TGTGCCAGCGGAGGGGGGGGGAATGGTGAAAAACTGTTTTTT. The encoded protein is CASGGGGNGEKLFF. The full variable domain, completed using reference TRBV25-1 and TRBJ1-4, is EADIYQTPRYLVIGTGKKITLECSQTMGHDKMYWYQQDPGMELHLIHYSYGVNSTEKGDLSSESTVSRIRTEHFPLTLESARPSHTSQYLCASGGGGNGEKLFFGSGTQLSVL.

This chain links TRBV10-3 with TRBJ1-3, with unresolved D. Germline V gene sequence: CDR1 ENHRY, CDR2 SYGVKD. V gave up 2 bases and J gave up 5 bases, with 1 base separating them. The CDR3 contains 11 residues. The CDR3 region is CAISERNTIYF. The CDR3 DNA reads TGTGCCATCAGTGAGAGAAACACCATATATTTT.

The chain carries TRBV5-6 and TRBJ2-3; no definite D call. The CDR3 length is 17 residues. Germline CDR1 SGHDT, CDR2 YYEEEE. Deletions cut 2 bases from V and 1 base from J, with 17 bases between. The CDR3 sequence is CASSLTTASVGTDTQYF. The CDR3, as DNA: TGTGCCAGCAGCTTAACAACTGCTTCTGTGGGCACAGATACGCAGTATTTT.

This clone was detected once. CDR3 residues: CASSWGWGEYGTDTQYF. CDR3 in DNA: TGCGCCAGCAGCTGGGGGTGGGGCGAGTACGGCACAGATACGCAGTATTTT. The J gene is TRBJ2-3, the V gene TRBV5-1; D is possibly TRBD1 or TRBD2 (5 bases each). The V end was cut by 3 bases, the J end by 1 base, with 18 bases between. The germline V gene has CDR1 SGHRS and CDR2 YFSETQ. CDR3 length equals 17 residues. Supplemented by reference TRBV5-1 and TRBJ2-3, the full variable domain reads KAGVTQTPRYLIKTRGQQVTLSCSPISGHRSVSWYQQTPGQGLQFLFEYFSETQRNKGNFPGRFSGRQFSNSRSEMNVSTLELGDSALYLCASSWGWGEYGTDTQYFGPGTRLTVL.

The chain uses TRBV19 and TRBJ1-2; 8 bases agree with TRBD1. The ends lost 4 bases at V and 7 bases at J; junction bases unmatched: 8. The length of the CDR3 is 14 residues. The germline V gene encodes CDR1 LNHDA and CDR2 SQIVND (reference sequence). CDR3 residues: CASSTETGVGGYTF. The CDR3 DNA follows: TGTGCCAGTAGTACAGAGACAGGGGTCGGTGGCTACACCTTC. Together with reference TRBV19 and TRBJ1-2, the CDR3 gives the full variable domain: DGGITQSPKYLFRKEGQNVTLSCEQNLNHDAMYWYRQDPGQGLRLIYYSQIVNDFQKGDIAEGYSVSREKKESFPLTVTSAQKNPTAFYLCASSTETGVGGYTFGSGTRLTVV.

This clone is a singleton in its sample. The chain employs TRBV1 and TRBJ2-7; the DNA was not used to check the table's D call, TRBD2. TRBV1 is designated a pseudogene. The CDR3 covers 16 residues. The CDR3 protein is CTSSPTTSVGPYEQYF. CDR3 nucleotides: TGCACCAGCAGCCCTACTACTAGCGTAGGCCCCTACGAGCAGTACTTC.

This clone was seen only once. The chain's CDR3 is CASSFGTDSYEQYF. The CDR3 coding sequence is TGTGCCAGCAGCTTTGGGACAGACTCCTACGAGCAGTACTTC. The V and J genes are TRBV11-2 and TRBJ2-7; 7 bases line up with TRBD1. The ends lost 3 bases at V and 0 bases at J; junction bases unmatched: 2. This CDR3 comprises 14 residues. Germline CDR1 is SGHAT and CDR2 is FQNNGV.